This T cell receptor beta chain was documented in a study of CXCR3-negative and CXCR3-positive naive CD8 T cells. Whole-study results and caveats: Relative to CXCR3-negative naive cells, CXCR3-positive naive cells had more hydrophobic TRB CDR3s.

CDR1 and CDR2 (germline): SGHAT, FQNNGV. CDR3 size: 12 residues. UMI-labeled 5' RACE TRB cDNA libraries were prepared from the cells. TCRdb reanalyzed the 5' RACE reads and collapses them to one entry per CDR3 protein, without DNA. Its listing shows 55,000 to 65,000 distinct CDR3 sequences. Of note for this clonotype: Its antigen is unknown.

The chain has TRBV11-2 and TRBJ1-1. Material: naive CXCR3+ CD8+ T cells from blood. Specified subset: CD45RO-CCR7+CD27+CD95- naive CD8+ T cells expressing CXCR3 (TNR3+). The sequence derives from a human donor in good health. Some clones in this sample may be carry-over from other donors' samples. The CDR3 is CATLPGVAEAFF. The entire variable domain, with the rest obtained from reference TRBV11-2 and TRBJ1-1, is as follows: EAGVAQSPRYKIIEKRQSVAFWCNPISGHATLYWYQQILGQGPKLLIQFQNNGVVDDSQLPKDRFSAERLKGVDSTLKIQPAKLEDSAVYLCATLPGVAEAFFGQGTRLTVV.